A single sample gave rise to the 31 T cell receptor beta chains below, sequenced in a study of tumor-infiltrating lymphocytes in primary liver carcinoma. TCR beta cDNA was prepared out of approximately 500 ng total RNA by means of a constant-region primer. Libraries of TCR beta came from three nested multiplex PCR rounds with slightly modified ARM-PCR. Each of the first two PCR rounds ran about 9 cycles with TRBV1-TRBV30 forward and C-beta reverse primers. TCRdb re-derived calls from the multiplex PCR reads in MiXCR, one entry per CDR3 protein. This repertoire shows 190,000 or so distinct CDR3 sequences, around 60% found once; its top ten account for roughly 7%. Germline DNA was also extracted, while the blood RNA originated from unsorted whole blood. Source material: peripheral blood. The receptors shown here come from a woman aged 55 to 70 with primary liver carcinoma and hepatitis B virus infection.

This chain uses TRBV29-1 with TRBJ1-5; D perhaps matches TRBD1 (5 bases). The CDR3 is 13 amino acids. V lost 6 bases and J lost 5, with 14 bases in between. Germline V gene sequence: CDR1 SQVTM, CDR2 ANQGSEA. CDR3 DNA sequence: TGCAGCGTATTCCAGGGCAGGGATCAGCCCCAGCATTTT. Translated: CSVFQGRDQPQHF.

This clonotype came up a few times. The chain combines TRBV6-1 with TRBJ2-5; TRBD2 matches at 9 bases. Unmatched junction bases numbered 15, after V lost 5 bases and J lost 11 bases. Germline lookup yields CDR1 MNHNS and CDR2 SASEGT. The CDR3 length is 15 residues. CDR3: CASSPLAGTSTDQYF. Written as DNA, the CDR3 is TGTGCCAGCAGTCCGCTAGCCGGGACTAGCACAGATCAGTACTTC.

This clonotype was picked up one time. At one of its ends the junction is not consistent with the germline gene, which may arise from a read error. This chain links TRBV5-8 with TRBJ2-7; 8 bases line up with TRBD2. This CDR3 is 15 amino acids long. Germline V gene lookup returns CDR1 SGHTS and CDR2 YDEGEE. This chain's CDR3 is CASSPLSGSIYEHYF. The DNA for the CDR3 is TGTGCCAGCAGCCCACTAAGCGGGAGTATCTACGAGCACTACTTC.

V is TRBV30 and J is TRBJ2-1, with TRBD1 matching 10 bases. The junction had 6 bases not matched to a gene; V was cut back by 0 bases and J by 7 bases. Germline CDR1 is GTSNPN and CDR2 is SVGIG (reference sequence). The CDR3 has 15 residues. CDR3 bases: TGTGCCTGGAGTGTCCGGGACAGGGGAGGGAATGAGCAGTTCTTC. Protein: CAWSVRDRGGNEQFF.

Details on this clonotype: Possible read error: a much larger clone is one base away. CDR3 amino acids: CASSSWTGSYEEYF. The CDR3 DNA is TGTGCCAGCAGCTCATGGACAGGATCCTACGAGGAGTACTTC. The V gene is TRBV7-9, the J gene TRBJ2-7; TRBD1 aligns across 7 bases. CDR3 length: 14 residues. Germline V gene sequence: CDR1 SEHNR, CDR2 FQNEAQ (reference sequence).

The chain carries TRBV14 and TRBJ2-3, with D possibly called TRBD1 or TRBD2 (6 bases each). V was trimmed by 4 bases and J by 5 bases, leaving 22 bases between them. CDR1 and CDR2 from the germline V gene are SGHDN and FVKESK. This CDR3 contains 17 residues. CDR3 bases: TGTGCCAGCAGCCCCGGATGGGGGGACGGGGGACAAGATACGCAGTATTTT. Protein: CASSPGWGDGGQDTQYF.

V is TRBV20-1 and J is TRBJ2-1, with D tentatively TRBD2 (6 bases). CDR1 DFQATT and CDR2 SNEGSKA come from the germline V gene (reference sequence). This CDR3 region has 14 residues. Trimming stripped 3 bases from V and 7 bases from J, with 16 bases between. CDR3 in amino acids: CSASEDYPGNEQFF. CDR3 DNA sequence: TGCAGTGCTAGTGAGGACTACCCGGGGAATGAGCAGTTCTTC.

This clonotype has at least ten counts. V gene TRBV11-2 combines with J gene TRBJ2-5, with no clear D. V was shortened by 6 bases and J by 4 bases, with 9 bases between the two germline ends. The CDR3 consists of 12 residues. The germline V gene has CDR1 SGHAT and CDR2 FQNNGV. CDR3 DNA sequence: TGTGCCAGCAGACTCTTCGGAGAGACCCAGTACTTC. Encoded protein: CASRLFGETQYF.

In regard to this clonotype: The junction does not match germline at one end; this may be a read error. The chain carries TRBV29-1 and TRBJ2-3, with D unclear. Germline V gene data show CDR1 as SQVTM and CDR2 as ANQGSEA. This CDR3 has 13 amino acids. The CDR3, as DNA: TGCAGCGTTGACGAACTACCAGCAGATACGCAGTATTTC. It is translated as CSVDELPADTQYF.

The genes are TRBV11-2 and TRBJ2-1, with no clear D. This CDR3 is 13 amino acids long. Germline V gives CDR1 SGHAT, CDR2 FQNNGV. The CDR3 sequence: CVNSLGPSNEQFF. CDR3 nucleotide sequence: TGTGTCAACAGCTTAGGCCCGTCCAATGAGCAGTTCTTC. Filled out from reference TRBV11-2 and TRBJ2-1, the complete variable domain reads EAGVAQSPRYKIIEKRQSVAFWCNPISGHATLYWYQQILGQGPKLLIQFQNNGVVDDSQLPKDRFSAERLKGVDSTLKIQPAKLEDSAVYLCVNSLGPSNEQFFGPGTRLTVL.

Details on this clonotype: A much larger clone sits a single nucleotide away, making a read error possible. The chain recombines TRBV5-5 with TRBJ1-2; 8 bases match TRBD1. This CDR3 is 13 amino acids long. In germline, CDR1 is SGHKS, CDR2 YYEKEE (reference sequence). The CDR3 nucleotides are TGTGCCAGCAGCATACAGGGGGGCTATGGCTTCACCTTC. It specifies CASSIQGGYGFTF.

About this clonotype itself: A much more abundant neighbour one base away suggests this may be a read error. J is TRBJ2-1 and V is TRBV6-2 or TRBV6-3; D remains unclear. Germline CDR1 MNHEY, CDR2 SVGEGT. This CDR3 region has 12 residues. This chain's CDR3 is CASRDPDNEQLF. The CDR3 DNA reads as TGTGCCAGCAGGGACCCAGACAATGAGCAGTTATTC.

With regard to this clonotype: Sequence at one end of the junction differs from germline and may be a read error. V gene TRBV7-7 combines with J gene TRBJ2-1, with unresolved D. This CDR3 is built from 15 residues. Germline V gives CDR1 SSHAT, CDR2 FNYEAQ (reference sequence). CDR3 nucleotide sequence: TGTGCTAGCAGCCTCGCCTGGTCAACTTACAATGAGCAGTTCTTC. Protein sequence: CASSLAWSTYNEQFF.

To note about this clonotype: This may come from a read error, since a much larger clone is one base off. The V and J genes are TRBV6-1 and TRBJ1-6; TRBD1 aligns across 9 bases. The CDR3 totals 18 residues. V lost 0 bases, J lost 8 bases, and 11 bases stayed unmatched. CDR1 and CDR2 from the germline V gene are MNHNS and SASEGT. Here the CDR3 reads CASSEALTGGFRYSPLHF. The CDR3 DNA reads TGTGCCAGCAGTGAAGCTTTGACAGGGGGATTTCGGTATTCACCCCTCCACTTT.

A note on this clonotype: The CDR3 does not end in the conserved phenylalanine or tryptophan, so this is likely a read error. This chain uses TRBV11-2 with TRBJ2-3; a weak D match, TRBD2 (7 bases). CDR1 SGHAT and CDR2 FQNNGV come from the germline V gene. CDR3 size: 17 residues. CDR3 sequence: CASNLGGLTYTSETQYL. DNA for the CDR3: TGTGCCAGCAACTTAGGGGGACTAACGTACACGTCAGAAACGCAGTATTTG.

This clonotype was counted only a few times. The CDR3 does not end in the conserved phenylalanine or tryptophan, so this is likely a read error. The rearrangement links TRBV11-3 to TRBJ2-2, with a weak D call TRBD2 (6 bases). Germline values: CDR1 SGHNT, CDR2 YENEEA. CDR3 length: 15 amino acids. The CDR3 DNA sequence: TGTACCAGCAGCTGGGGACTGGAGAACACCGGGGAGCTGTTTATT. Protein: CTSSWGLENTGELFI.

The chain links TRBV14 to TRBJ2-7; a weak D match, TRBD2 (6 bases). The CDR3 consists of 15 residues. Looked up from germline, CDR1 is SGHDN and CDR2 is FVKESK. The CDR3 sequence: CARSFSRTTLYEQYF. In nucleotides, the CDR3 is TGTGCAAGAAGCTTCTCAAGGACTACACTTTACGAGCAGTACTTC.

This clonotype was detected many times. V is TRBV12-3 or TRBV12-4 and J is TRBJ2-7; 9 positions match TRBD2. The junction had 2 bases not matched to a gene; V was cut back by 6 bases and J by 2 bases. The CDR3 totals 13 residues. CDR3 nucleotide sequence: TGTGCCAGCAGGACTAGCGGCACCTACGAGCAGTACTTC. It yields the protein CASRTSGTYEQYF.

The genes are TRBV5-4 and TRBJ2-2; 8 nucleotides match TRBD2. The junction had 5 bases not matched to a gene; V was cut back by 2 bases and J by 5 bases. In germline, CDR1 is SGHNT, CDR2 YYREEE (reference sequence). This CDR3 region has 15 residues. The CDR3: CASSLRAGGTGELFF. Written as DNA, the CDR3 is TGTGCCAGCAGCTTAAGGGCGGGAGGTACCGGGGAGCTGTTTTTT. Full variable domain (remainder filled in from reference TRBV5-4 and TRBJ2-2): ETGVTQSPTHLIKTRGQQVTLRCSSQSGHNTVSWYQQALGQGPQFIFQYYREEENGRGNFPPRFSGLQFPNYSSELNVNALELDDSALYLCASSLRAGGTGELFFGEGSRLTVL.

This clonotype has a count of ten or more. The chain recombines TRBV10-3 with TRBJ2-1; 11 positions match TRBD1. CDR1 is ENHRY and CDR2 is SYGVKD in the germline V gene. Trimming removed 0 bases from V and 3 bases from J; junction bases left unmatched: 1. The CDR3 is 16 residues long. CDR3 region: CAISESGQGVYNEQFF. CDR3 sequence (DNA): TGTGCCATCAGTGAGTCGGGACAGGGGGTCTACAATGAGCAGTTCTTC.

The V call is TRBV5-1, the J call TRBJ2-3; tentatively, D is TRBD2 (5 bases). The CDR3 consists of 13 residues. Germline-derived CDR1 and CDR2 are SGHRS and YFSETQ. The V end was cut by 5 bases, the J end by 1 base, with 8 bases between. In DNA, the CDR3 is TGCGCCAGCAGGGACTTCCGCACAGATACGCAGTATTTT. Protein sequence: CASRDFRTDTQYF.

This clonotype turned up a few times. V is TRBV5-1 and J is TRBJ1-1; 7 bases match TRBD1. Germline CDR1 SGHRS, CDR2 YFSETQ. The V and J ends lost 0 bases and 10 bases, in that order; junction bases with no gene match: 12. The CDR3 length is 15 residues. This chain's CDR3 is CASSLVEGAHGSAFF. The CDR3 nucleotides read TGCGCCAGCAGCTTGGTCGAGGGGGCGCATGGTTCAGCTTTCTTT.

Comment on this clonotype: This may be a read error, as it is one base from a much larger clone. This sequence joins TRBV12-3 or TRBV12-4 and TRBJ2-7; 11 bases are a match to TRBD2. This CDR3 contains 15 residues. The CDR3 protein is CANSVLAGEDHEQYF. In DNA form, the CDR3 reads TGTGCCAACAGTGTACTAGCGGGAGAGGACCACGAGCAGTACTTC.

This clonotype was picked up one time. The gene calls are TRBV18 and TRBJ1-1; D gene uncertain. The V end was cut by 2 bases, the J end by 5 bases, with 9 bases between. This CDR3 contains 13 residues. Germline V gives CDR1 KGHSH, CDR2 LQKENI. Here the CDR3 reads CASSPNRETEAFF. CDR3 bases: TGTGCCAGCTCACCAAACCGGGAGACTGAAGCTTTCTTT.

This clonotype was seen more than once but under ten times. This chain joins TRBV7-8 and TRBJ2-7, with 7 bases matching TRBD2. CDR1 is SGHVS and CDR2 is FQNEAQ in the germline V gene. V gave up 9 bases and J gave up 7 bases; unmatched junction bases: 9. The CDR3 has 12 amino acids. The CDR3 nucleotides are TGTGCCAGTTCCGGGCGGGGAGGGGAGCAGTACTTC. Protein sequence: CASSGRGGEQYF.

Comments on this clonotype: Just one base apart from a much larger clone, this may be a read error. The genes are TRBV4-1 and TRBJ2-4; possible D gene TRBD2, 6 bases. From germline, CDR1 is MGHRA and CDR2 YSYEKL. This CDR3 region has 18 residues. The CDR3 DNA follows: TGCGCCTGCAGCCAAGGGGATAGCCGGGGGATAGCCAAAAACATTCAGTACTTC. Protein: CACSQGDSRGIAKNIQYF.

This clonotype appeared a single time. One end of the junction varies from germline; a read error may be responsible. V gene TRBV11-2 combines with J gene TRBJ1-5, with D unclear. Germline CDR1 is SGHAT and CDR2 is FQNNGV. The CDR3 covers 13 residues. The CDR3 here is CTSNLEGNQPQHF. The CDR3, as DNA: TGTACCAGCAACTTAGAAGGGAATCAGCCTCAGCATTTT.

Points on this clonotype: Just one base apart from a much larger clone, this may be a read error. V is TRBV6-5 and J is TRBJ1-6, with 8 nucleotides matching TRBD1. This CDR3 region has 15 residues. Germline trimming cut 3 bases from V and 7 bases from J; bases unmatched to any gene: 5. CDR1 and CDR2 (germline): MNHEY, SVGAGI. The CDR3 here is CASSYSTGDNSPLHF. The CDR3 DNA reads TGTGCCAGCAGTTATTCGACAGGGGACAATTCACCCCTCCACTTT.

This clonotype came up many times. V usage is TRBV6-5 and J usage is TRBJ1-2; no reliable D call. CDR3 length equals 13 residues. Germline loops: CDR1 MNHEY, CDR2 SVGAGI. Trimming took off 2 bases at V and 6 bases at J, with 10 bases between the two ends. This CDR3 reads CASSYRLEDGYTF. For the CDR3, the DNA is TGTGCCAGCAGTTACCGGTTGGAGGATGGCTACACCTTC.

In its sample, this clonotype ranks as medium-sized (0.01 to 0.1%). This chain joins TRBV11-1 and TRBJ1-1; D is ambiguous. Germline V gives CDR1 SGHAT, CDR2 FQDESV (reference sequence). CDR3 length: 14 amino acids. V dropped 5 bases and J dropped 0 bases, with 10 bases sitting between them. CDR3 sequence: CASSLMSLNTEAFF. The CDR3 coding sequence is TGTGCCAGCAGCCTAATGTCCCTGAACACTGAAGCTTTCTTT.

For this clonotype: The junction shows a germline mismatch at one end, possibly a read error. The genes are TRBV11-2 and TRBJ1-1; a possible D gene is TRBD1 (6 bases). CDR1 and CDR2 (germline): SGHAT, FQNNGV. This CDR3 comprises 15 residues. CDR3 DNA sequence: TGTGCCAGCAGCTTAGATCCGGGGGCAGGAAGTGAAGCTTCGTTT. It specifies CASSLDPGAGSEASF.